Shown below are 27 T cell receptor beta chains from a single sample sequenced in a study of shared clonotypes between healthy human individuals. TCRdb's copy holds only in-frame clones and misses some; the assay was immunoSEQ multiplex PCR. This sample has 2 million to 2.5 million clones, with more than 85% found just once. What was sequenced was naive CD4+ T cells from PBMCs. Specified subset: CD45RA+ positively selected. The receptor set was obtained from a man younger than 35 in good health. Some clones in this sample may be carry-over from other donors' samples.

This clone was recorded once. Other DNA sequences in this specimen translate into the identical CDR3. The J gene is TRBJ2-7, the V gene TRBV7-9, with 14 bases identical to TRBD2. V lost 5 bases and J lost 3; bases outside the gene matches: 3. The CDR3 has 15 amino acids. Germline CDR1 and CDR2: SEHNR and FQNEAQ (reference sequence). In DNA, the CDR3 is TGTGCCAGCAGCCTTGGACTAGCGGGAGGCTACGAGCAGTACTTC. Its translation: CASSLGLAGGYEQYF.

This rearrangement joins TRBV4-1 to TRBJ2-1, with a possible D match to TRBD1 (6 bases). The germline V and J ends were trimmed by 3 bases and 6 bases, with 24 bases remaining between them. The CDR3 has 18 residues. Germline values: CDR1 MGHRA, CDR2 YSYEKL. In nucleotides, the CDR3 is TGCGCCAGCAGCCAGTACCAAACAGGGATGGGGTTTGGCAATGAGCAGTTCTTC. Translation: CASSQYQTGMGFGNEQFF.

The V call is TRBV27, the J call TRBJ1-2, with D tentatively TRBD1 (5 bases). The CDR3 has 15 residues. Germline CDR1 MNHEY, CDR2 SMNVEV (reference sequence). Trimming took off 7 bases at V and 8 bases at J, with 23 bases between the two ends. This chain's CDR3 is CASTQRGATPRGYTF. CDR3 bases: TGTGCCAGCACACAACGGGGCGCGACCCCGCGGGGCTACACCTTC.

The gene calls are TRBV28 and TRBJ1-3; TRBD1 might be the D (6 bases). CDR1 and CDR2 from the germline V gene are MDHEN and SYDVKM. Trimming cost V 2 bases and J 4 bases, with 6 bases left between them. The CDR3 sequence is 13 residues long. The DNA of the CDR3 is TGTGCCAGCAGTTTAACAGGGGGAAACACCATATATTTT. It codes for CASSLTGGNTIYF.

This clone appeared a single time. The chain recombines TRBV5-5 with TRBJ2-2; unclear D gene. V was clipped by 0 bases and J by 0 bases, with 12 bases between them. The CDR3 extends over 17 amino acids. Per the germline V gene, CDR1 is SGHKS and CDR2 is YYEKEE (reference sequence). The CDR3 DNA follows: TGTGCCAGCAGCTTGGTTTGGTGGGCAGCGAACACCGGGGAGCTGTTTTTT. This codes for CASSLVWWAANTGELFF.

The chain has TRBV18 and TRBJ2-7; 7 nucleotides agree with TRBD2. From germline, CDR1 is KGHSH and CDR2 LQKENI. Trimming removed 3 bases from V and 4 bases from J; junction bases left unmatched: 6. This CDR3 contains 14 residues. CDR3 in DNA: TGTGCCAGCTCACCGGGACTATTCGGTTACGAGCAGTACTTC. Translating it yields CASSPGLFGYEQYF.

This clone was observed a single time. The chain recombines TRBV14 with TRBJ2-7; 14 bases fit TRBD2. The CDR3 is 16 residues long. Losses at the gene ends were 4 bases for V and 5 bases for J; bases not matched to a gene: 7. The germline gives CDR1 SGHDN, CDR2 FVKESK. The CDR3 DNA reads as TGTGCCAGCAGCCCGCCGGGACTAGCGGGAGTCAACGAGCAGTACTTC. It is translated as CASSPPGLAGVNEQYF.

The chain is built from TRBV23-1 and TRBJ2-7, with D possibly being TRBD1 or TRBD2 (5 bases each). TRBV23-1 counts as an open reading frame of uncertain function. The CDR3 has 17 residues. V lost 2 bases and J lost 2, with 19 bases in between. CDR3 coding DNA: TGCGCCAGCAGTCAAAGTCGGACCAACCCGGGGCCCTACGAGCAGTACTTC. It translates to CASSQSRTNPGPYEQYF.

The chain employs TRBV6-5 and TRBJ2-5; 15 bases align to TRBD2. The trim removed 7 bases at V and 5 bases at J, leaving 5 bases unmatched. CDR3 size: 15 residues. From germline, CDR1 is MNHEY and CDR2 SVGAGI. In DNA, the CDR3 is TGTGCCAGCATCAGGACTAGCGGGAGGGCGGAGACCCAGTACTTC. This codes for CASIRTSGRAETQYF.

This clone is a singleton in its sample. The rearrangement joins TRBV5-1 to TRBJ1-2; TRBD1 aligns across 7 bases. The trim removed 2 bases at V and 12 bases at J, leaving 10 bases unmatched. The CDR3 extends over 13 amino acids. Per germline, CDR1 SGHRS and CDR2 YFSETQ. The CDR3 coding sequence is TGCGCCAGCAGCTTTGGATTGACAGGGACCAACACCTTC. The encoded protein is CASSFGLTGTNTF.

In regard to this clone: Distinct nucleotide sequences in the sample also encode this CDR3. The rearrangement uses TRBV5-1 and TRBJ2-5; D not resolved. CDR1 is SGHRS, CDR2 YFSETQ, per germline. The CDR3 has 11 amino acids. Trimming cost V 3 bases and J 3 bases, with 3 bases left between them. The CDR3 DNA reads as TGCGCCAGCAGCTATGAAGAGACCCAGTACTTC. Translation gives CASSYEETQYF.

The rearrangement links TRBV6-1 to TRBJ2-7; D gene uncertain. V was trimmed by 1 base and J by 4 bases, leaving 11 bases between them. The length of the CDR3 is 14 residues. CDR1 is MNHNS and CDR2 is SASEGT in the germline V gene. CDR3 sequence: CASSEEGNFYEQYF. DNA of the CDR3: TGTGCCAGCAGTGAAGAAGGGAATTTTTACGAGCAGTACTTC.

V gene TRBV6-4 combines with J gene TRBJ2-1; 7 positions match TRBD2. The CDR3 consists of 14 residues. V lost 10 bases, J lost 2 bases, and 8 bases stayed unmatched. Per the germline V gene, CDR1 is MRHNA and CDR2 is SNTAGT. CDR3: CAISGTTAYNEQFF. The CDR3 DNA reads TGTGCCATCTCCGGGACTACCGCCTACAATGAGCAGTTCTTC.

Of note for this clone: This sample also contains other DNA sequences that code for the same CDR3. The V and J genes are TRBV28 and TRBJ1-5, with D tentatively TRBD1 (5 bases). V lost 1 base and J lost 7, with 5 bases in between. Germline assignment: CDR1 MDHEN and CDR2 SYDVKM. The CDR3 contains 12 residues. CDR3 coding DNA: TGTGCCAGCAGTTTATCAGGGCAGCCCCAGCATTTT. This gives the protein CASSLSGQPQHF.

This chain links TRBV4-2 with TRBJ1-5; D is ambiguous. Per germline, CDR1 LGHNA and CDR2 YNFKEQ. The CDR3 length is 16 residues. Trimming removed 1 base at V and 3 bases at J, with 13 bases between. CDR3 amino acids: CASSQVKGGSNQPQHF. CDR3 in DNA: TGTGCCAGCAGCCAAGTTAAGGGTGGCTCCAATCAGCCCCAGCATTTT.

CDR3 sequence (DNA): TGTGCCAGCAGCTTATATGGGTCTGGCACTGAAGCTTTCTTT. It yields the protein CASSLYGSGTEAFF. The chain joins TRBV7-3 to TRBJ1-1; D unresolved. This CDR3 spans 14 amino acids. The ends were cut back, 2 bases at V and 4 bases at J, with 11 bases in the middle. CDR1 is SGHTA and CDR2 is FQGTGA in the germline V gene. Based on the CDR3 plus reference TRBV7-3 and TRBJ1-1, the full variable domain is GAGVSQTPSNKVTEKGKYVELRCDPISGHTALYWYRQSLGQGPEFLIYFQGTGAADDSGLPNDRFFAVRPEGSVSTLKIQRTERGDSAVYLCASSLYGSGTEAFFGQGTRLTVV.

This chain uses TRBV4-1 with TRBJ2-3, with 15 bases lining up with TRBD2. This CDR3 is 16 amino acids long. V shed 5 bases and J 4 bases; nucleotides not matched to a gene: 4. CDR1 and CDR2 (germline): MGHRA, YSYEKL. The CDR3 is CASSFGLAGGPDTQYF. CDR3 nucleotide sequence: TGCGCCAGCAGCTTCGGACTAGCGGGAGGGCCAGATACGCAGTATTTT.

This chain connects TRBV5-1 to TRBJ2-2; 8 nucleotides agree with TRBD1. The germline CDR1 and CDR2 sequences are SGHRS and YFSETQ. V was clipped by 4 bases and J by 5 bases; unmatched bases: 7. CDR3 size: 15 residues. CDR3 nucleotides: TGCGCCAGCAGCCAACAGGGGGTAGGGACCGGGGAGCTGTTTTTT. Its protein is CASSQQGVGTGELFF. Supplemented by reference TRBV5-1 and TRBJ2-2, the full variable domain reads KAGVTQTPRYLIKTRGQQVTLSCSPISGHRSVSWYQQTPGQGLQFLFEYFSETQRNKGNFPGRFSGRQFSNSRSEMNVSTLELGDSALYLCASSQQGVGTGELFFGEGSRLTVL.

This clone appeared a single time. Other DNA sequences within the sample encode an identical CDR3. The gene calls are TRBV20-1 and TRBJ2-7; D is undetermined. The CDR3 runs 10 residues. CDR1 is DFQATT and CDR2 is SNEGSKA in the germline V gene (reference sequence). The V end was cut by 3 bases, the J end by 3 bases, with 3 bases between. CDR3: CSASYYEQYF. DNA of the CDR3: TGCAGTGCTAGCTACTACGAGCAGTACTTC.

The chain links TRBV7-3 to TRBJ2-3; 12 bases are shared with TRBD2. The V segment lost 3 bases and the J segment 5 bases; nucleotides outside the gene matches: 9. Germline V gene sequence: CDR1 SGHTA, CDR2 FQGTGA. This CDR3 has 17 amino acids. As DNA, the CDR3 is TGTGCCAGCAGCTTGACTGCTAGCGGGAGGGCGGGAGATACGCAGTATTTT. The encoded protein is CASSLTASGRAGDTQYF.

CDR3: CASSAPRDGNEKLFF. DNA for the CDR3: TGTGCCAGCAGTGCCCCCCGGGACGGAAATGAAAAACTGTTTTTT. The chain links TRBV28 to TRBJ1-4; weak D call: TRBD1 (5 bases). The V gene lost 5 bases and the J gene lost 5 bases, with 15 bases spanning the gap. This CDR3 region has 15 residues. Germline V lookup: CDR1 MDHEN, CDR2 SYDVKM.

The V gene is TRBV28, the J gene TRBJ1-4; the match to TRBD1 covers 10 bases. Germline V gene sequence: CDR1 MDHEN, CDR2 SYDVKM. V lost 5 bases and J lost 7; bases outside the gene matches: 7. CDR3 length: 15 amino acids. The CDR3 spells CASSPHRDRGEKLFF. For the CDR3, the DNA is TGTGCCAGCAGTCCCCACCGGGACAGGGGTGAAAAACTGTTTTTT.

Note on this clone: Other DNA sequences in the sample encode the same CDR3. The rearrangement joins TRBV7-8 to TRBJ2-2; no reliable D call. V shed 0 bases and J shed 5 bases, with 4 bases lying between them. CDR3 size: 13 residues. Looked up from germline, CDR1 is SGHVS and CDR2 is FQNEAQ. CDR3 bases: TGTGCCAGCAGCTTAGCCGGGACCGGGGAGCTGTTTTTT. Translating gives CASSLAGTGELFF.

The genes are TRBV7-9 and TRBJ2-3; TRBD1 is a possible D gene (5 bases). CDR3 size: 15 residues. V dropped 5 bases and J dropped 0 bases, with 12 bases sitting between them. Germline-derived CDR1 and CDR2 are SEHNR and FQNEAQ (reference sequence). Written as DNA, the CDR3 is TGTGCCAGCAGCCCCCCCCAGGGCAGCACAGATACGCAGTATTTT. It specifies CASSPPQGSTDTQYF. Full variable domain (missing parts from reference TRBV7-9 and TRBJ2-3): DTGVSQNPRHKITKRGQNVTFRCDPISEHNRLYWYRQTLGQGPEFLTYFQNEAQLEKSRLLSDRFSAERPKGSFSTLEIQRTEQGDSAMYLCASSPPQGSTDTQYFGPGTRLTVL.

CDR3 sequence (DNA): TGTGCCAGCAGCTTAAACGGGAGGGCCTACAATGAGCAGTTCTTC. It yields the protein CASSLNGRAYNEQFF. This chain links TRBV7-3 with TRBJ2-1; 8 bases agree with TRBD2. Germline V gene sequence: CDR1 SGHTA, CDR2 FQGTGA. With V trimmed by 1 base and J by 2 bases, 1 base remained unmatched. The CDR3 contains 15 residues.

This sequence joins TRBV7-9 and TRBJ2-7; no definite D call. Germline lookup yields CDR1 SEHNR and CDR2 FQNEAQ (reference sequence). V shed 1 base and J shed 6 bases, with 10 bases lying between them. This CDR3 is 13 amino acids long. CDR3 nucleotides: TGTGCCAGCAGCTTAGTCGGATGGGGCGAGCAGTACTTC. The encoded protein is CASSLVGWGEQYF.

CDR3 amino acids: CASSSGSGQPQHF. CDR3 bases: TGCGCCAGCAGCTCTGGGTCCGGTCAGCCCCAGCATTTT. The chain joins TRBV5-1 to TRBJ1-5, with D uncertain. V dropped 3 bases and J dropped 6 bases, with 10 bases sitting between them. This CDR3 region has 13 residues. The germline V gene encodes CDR1 SGHRS and CDR2 YFSETQ.